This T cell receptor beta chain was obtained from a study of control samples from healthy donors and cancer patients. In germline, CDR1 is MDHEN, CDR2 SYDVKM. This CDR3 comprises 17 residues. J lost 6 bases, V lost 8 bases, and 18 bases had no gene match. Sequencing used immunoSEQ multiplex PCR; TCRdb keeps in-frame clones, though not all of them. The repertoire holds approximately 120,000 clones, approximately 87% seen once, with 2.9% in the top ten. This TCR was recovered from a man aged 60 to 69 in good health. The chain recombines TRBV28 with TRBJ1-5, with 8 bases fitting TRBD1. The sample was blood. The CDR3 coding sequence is TGTGCCAGCTGTAGGACAGGGATGCTTAGGTCGGGTCAGCCCCAGCATTTT. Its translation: CASCRTGMLRSGQPQHF.